In its sample, the clone carrying this T cell receptor (beta chain) was seen many times. The antigen is not known. V was trimmed by 2 bases and J by 2 bases, leaving 4 bases between them. The CDR3 contains 12 residues. The germline CDR1 and CDR2 sequences are SQVTM and ANQGSEA. The sample originates from a study of CD8 T cells in ankylosing spondylitis. Overall study results and limits: What appeared characteristic of ankylosing spondylitis blood was a TCR beta motif of 7 or 8 highly homologous variants. Disease-linked clones were reportedly significantly enriched in matched ankylosing spondylitis synovial fluid.

Generation of TCR beta libraries employed quantitative 5'-RACE incorporating molecular barcodes. TCRdb passed the 5' RACE reads through MiXCR, listing each CDR3 protein once. This sample has around 140,000 distinct CDR3 sequences, with over 15% found just once. The V gene is TRBV29-1, the J gene TRBJ2-1; D remains ambiguous. Sample: blood, either unsorted or a sorted T cell fraction (not recorded which). This clonotype originated in a male donor with ankylosing spondylitis. The DNA for the CDR3 is TGCAGCGTTGAATGGACCTACAATGAGCAGTTCTTC. Protein sequence: CSVEWTYNEQFF.